This T cell receptor (beta chain) stems from a study of human T cells and chemical hapten exposure. Time point specified: patch test 3, about 24 weeks after DPC sensitization. The sample's treatment: therapeutic diphenylcyclopropenone sensitization with weekly scalp DPC. Before extraction, the whole blood was not fractionated, and total RNA was taken from it. Blood draws came before every patch-test application. Non-pregnant alopecia patients aged 18 to 70, suitable for DPC therapy. About this clonotype: The antigen is undetermined.

As the library was built, unique molecular identifiers were attached to individual cDNA molecules. MiXCR was run by TCRdb on the RACE reads, yielding one entry per CDR3 protein. The sample contains tens of thousands of distinct CDR3 sequences, about 13% of which appear only once. CDR1 is MNHNY and CDR2 is SVGAGI in the germline V gene (reference sequence). V dropped 5 bases and J dropped 2; count of bases not matched to a gene: 6. The CDR3 has 15 residues. Study-level findings and limits: Relative to control repertoires, expanded TCRs gave rise to significantly more large CDR3 similarity clusters.

The chain carries TRBV6-6 and TRBJ2-7, with 10 bases that match TRBD1. The sequenced sample was whole blood, obtained in connection with sensitization to the hapten diphenylcyclopropenone (DPC). This clonotype originated in a woman aged 40 to 55 with alopecia areata. Some clones in this sample may be carry-over from other donors' samples. The CDR3, as DNA: TGTGCCAGCAGTGCCCGGGACAGGGGTGCCTACGAGCAGTACTTC. Its protein product is CASSARDRGAYEQYF.